The 28 T cell receptor beta chains presented below share a single source sample, sequenced in a study of blood T cell repertoires in COVID-19. Method: immunoSEQ multiplex PCR; TCRdb's copy keeps in-frame clones and lacks some. The sample consists of over 200,000 clones, around 85% of them appearing once. The specimen sequenced was PBMCs or T cells enriched from blood (not recorded which). These receptors came from a woman in her 50s who had recovered from COVID-19.

The chain uses TRBV4-1 and TRBJ1-1, with 7 bases lining up with TRBD1. This CDR3 has 16 residues. From germline, CDR1 is MGHRA and CDR2 YSYEKL. J was trimmed by 4 bases and V by 1 base; bases with no gene match: 9. The CDR3 region has the DNA TGCGCCAGCAGCCAAGCACACAGGGGACTCATCACTGAAGCTTTCTTT. Its protein is CASSQAHRGLITEAFF.

This chain uses TRBV15 with TRBJ2-3; D might be TRBD2 (6 bases). Trimming stripped 3 bases from V and 0 bases from J, with 7 bases between. CDR3 length equals 14 residues. Germline CDR1 reads LNHNV; CDR2 reads YYDKDF (reference sequence). For the CDR3, the DNA is TGTGCCACCAGCAGGGGGACTAGCACAGATACGCAGTATTTT. Translation: CATSRGTSTDTQYF.

This chain joins TRBV3-1 (or the pseudogene TRBV3-2) and TRBJ2-5; tentatively, D is TRBD2 (6 bases). The CDR3 covers 16 residues. Trimming shortened V by 2 bases and J by 5 bases, and 18 bases separated the two germline ends. CDR1 is LGHDT, CDR2 YNNKEL, per germline (reference sequence). CDR3 amino acids: CASSQTLGLGGETQYF. The CDR3 coding sequence is TGTGCCAGCAGCCAAACCTTGGGGCTAGGAGGGGAGACCCAGTACTTC.

This clone was counted between two and nine times. The chain uses TRBV28 and TRBJ1-5; 7 bases fit TRBD1. The V gene's germline CDR1 is MDHEN and CDR2 SYDVKM. This CDR3 region has 16 residues. The junction had 11 bases not matched to a gene; V was cut back by 5 bases and J by 4 bases. The chain's CDR3 is CASSPRPGGVNQPQHF. The CDR3 DNA sequence: TGTGCCAGCAGTCCAAGGCCAGGGGGAGTTAATCAGCCCCAGCATTTT.

This sequence joins TRBV29-1 and TRBJ1-6; tentative D call: TRBD1 (6 bases). Germline V gene lookup returns CDR1 SQVTM and CDR2 ANQGSEA. V was shortened by 7 bases and J by 10 bases, with 17 bases between the two germline ends. CDR3 size: 13 residues. In nucleotides, the CDR3 is TGCAGCGCCTTGACAGGTCGGAACTCACCCCTCCACTTT. Translation: CSALTGRNSPLHF.

This chain's CDR3 is CASSTVDRVIYGYTF. CDR3 coding DNA: TGTGCCAGCAGCACGGTCGACAGGGTTATCTATGGCTACACCTTC. V gene TRBV9 combines with J gene TRBJ1-2, with TRBD1 identical over 7 bases. CDR1 is SGDLS and CDR2 is YYNGEE in the germline V gene. With 4 bases clipped from V and 4 bases from J, the junction kept 10 bases outside the gene matches. The CDR3 loop spans 15 amino acids. The whole variable domain, filled in from reference TRBV9 and TRBJ1-2, reads DSGVTQTPKHLITATGQRVTLRCSPRSGDLSVYWYQQSLDQGLQFLIQYYNGEERAKGNILERFSAQQFPDLHSELNLSSLELGDSALYFCASSTVDRVIYGYTFGSGTRLTVV.

This sequence joins TRBV10-3 and TRBJ1-2, with D hard to call. The germline V gene has CDR1 ENHRY and CDR2 SYGVKD. Trimming left V 4 bases short and J 3 bases short, with 15 bases between. The CDR3 has 15 amino acids. This chain's CDR3 is CAISAEVAGDYGYTF. DNA of the CDR3: TGTGCCATCAGTGCAGAAGTCGCGGGAGACTATGGCTACACCTTC.

The chain has TRBV2 and TRBJ2-1; 14 bases line up with TRBD2. The V segment lost 5 bases and the J segment 7 bases; nucleotides outside the gene matches: 4. Germline V gene lookup returns CDR1 SNHLY and CDR2 FYNNEI. This CDR3 spans 15 amino acids. The DNA of the CDR3 is TGTGCCAGCAGTCTGACTAGCGGGAGGGGAAATGAGCAGTTCTTC. The encoded protein is CASSLTSGRGNEQFF.

The chain couples TRBV20-1 to TRBJ2-1; perhaps TRBD2 as D (6 bases). The CDR3 is 14 amino acids. V dropped 3 bases and J dropped 6 bases, with 15 bases sitting between them. Germline V gene data show CDR1 as DFQATT and CDR2 as SNEGSKA (reference sequence). CDR3 nucleotide sequence: TGCAGTGCTAGTCTGGCGGGACGACTCAATGAGCAGTTCTTC. Translated: CSASLAGRLNEQFF.

The table lists this clone with a count of one. The CDR3 sequence is CASSLAGKSADTQYF. The CDR3 DNA sequence: TGCGCCAGCAGCTTAGCGGGTAAAAGCGCAGATACGCAGTATTTT. V usage is TRBV5-1 and J usage is TRBJ2-3; D is possibly TRBD2 (6 bases). Germline CDR1 SGHRS, CDR2 YFSETQ. The germline V and J ends were trimmed by 2 bases and 4 bases, with 14 bases remaining between them. The CDR3 totals 15 residues. The variable domain in full, with the rest retrieved from reference TRBV5-1 and TRBJ2-3, is KAGVTQTPRYLIKTRGQQVTLSCSPISGHRSVSWYQQTPGQGLQFLFEYFSETQRNKGNFPGRFSGRQFSNSRSEMNVSTLELGDSALYLCASSLAGKSADTQYFGPGTRLTVL.

The chain employs TRBV7-3 and TRBJ2-1; 7 positions agree with TRBD2. V was clipped by 3 bases and J by 6 bases; unmatched bases: 2. Germline V gene lookup returns CDR1 SGHTA and CDR2 FQGTGA. This CDR3 contains 13 residues. CDR3 in amino acids: CASSFGRANEQFF. CDR3 bases: TGTGCCAGCAGCTTTGGGAGGGCCAATGAGCAGTTCTTC.

V usage is TRBV5-6 and J usage is TRBJ2-7; 11 bases line up with TRBD2. Germline-derived CDR1 and CDR2 are SGHDT and YYEEEE. Trimming at V came to 4 bases and at J to 4 bases, leaving 4 bases not matched to a gene. The CDR3 is made up of 14 amino acids. CDR3 DNA: TGTGCCAGCAGCCGGGGGACTAGCGGATACGAGCAGTACTTC. Residues: CASSRGTSGYEQYF.

The genes are TRBV6-4 and TRBJ2-1; 8 bases are shared with TRBD2. The CDR3 contains 14 residues. Germline assignment: CDR1 MRHNA and CDR2 SNTAGT. Losses at the gene ends were 5 bases for V and 7 bases for J; bases not matched to a gene: 7. CDR3 sequence: CASSRGGLINEQFF. The CDR3 coding sequence is TGTGCCAGCAGTCGGGGGGGACTTATTAATGAGCAGTTCTTC.

This sequence joins TRBV30 and TRBJ1-1; D is unclear. Per germline, CDR1 GTSNPN and CDR2 SVGIG (reference sequence). V lost 2 bases and J lost 1, with 8 bases in between. This CDR3 is built from 13 residues. The CDR3 sequence: CAWSKLSNTEAFF. The CDR3, as DNA: TGTGCCTGGAGTAAACTGTCGAACACTGAAGCTTTCTTT.

This clone is a singleton in its sample. V usage is TRBV28 and J usage is TRBJ1-1; D perhaps matches TRBD1 (5 bases). CDR1 is MDHEN and CDR2 is SYDVKM in the germline V gene. This CDR3 is built from 17 residues. V was clipped by 6 bases and J by 3 bases, with 23 bases between them. The CDR3 DNA follows: TGTGCCAGCAGCCCCATACTGACAGCTGTCGGAGACACTGAAGCTTTCTTT. Translating gives CASSPILTAVGDTEAFF.

The chain carries TRBV18 and TRBJ2-7; no definite D call. V was shortened by 6 bases and J by 1 base, with 16 bases between the two germline ends. Germline assignment: CDR1 KGHSH and CDR2 LQKENI. The CDR3 is made up of 15 amino acids. CDR3 nucleotides: TGTGCCAGCTCGCCGGTCGGTGCCTTTTCCTACGAGCAGTACTTC. Protein product: CASSPVGAFSYEQYF. Filled out from reference TRBV18 and TRBJ2-7, the complete variable domain reads NAGVMQNPRHLVRRRGQEARLRCSPMKGHSHVYWYRQLPEEGLKFMVYLQKENIIDESGMPKERFSAEFPKEGPSILRIQQVVRGDSAAYFCASSPVGAFSYEQYFGPGTRLTVT.

This clone was detected only once. The rearrangement links TRBV7-2 to TRBJ1-5; 9 bases align to TRBD1. Germline trimming cut 3 bases from V and 0 bases from J; bases unmatched to any gene: 3. The CDR3 length is 16 residues. The germline V gene encodes CDR1 SGHTA and CDR2 FQGNSA. This CDR3 is CASSLGQGRSNQPQHF. The CDR3, as DNA: TGTGCCAGCAGCTTGGGACAGGGCCGTAGCAATCAGCCCCAGCATTTT. The full variable domain, in which reference TRBV7-2 and TRBJ1-5 provide the parts outside the CDR3, is GAGVSQSPSNKVTEKGKDVELRCDPISGHTALYWYRQSLGQGLEFLIYFQGNSAPDKSGLPSDRFSAERTGGSVSTLTIQRTQQEDSAVYLCASSLGQGRSNQPQHFGDGTRLSIL.

This chain joins TRBV9 and TRBJ1-3; TRBD1 aligns across 7 bases. The CDR3 extends over 16 amino acids. CDR1 is SGDLS, CDR2 YYNGEE, per germline. Trimming took 0 bases from V and 0 from J; bases not matched to a gene: 3. The CDR3 coding sequence is TGTGCCAGCAGCGTAGGGGACAGCGGCTCTGGAAACACCATATATTTT. Its translation: CASSVGDSGSGNTIYF.

The chain uses TRBV5-1 and TRBJ2-1, with 8 nucleotides matching TRBD1. The germline CDR1 and CDR2 sequences are SGHRS and YFSETQ. V lost 2 bases and J lost 8; bases outside the gene matches: 6. The CDR3 totals 14 residues. CDR3 coding DNA: TGCGCCAGCAGCTTTCAGGGGGCCGAGGATGAGCAGTTCTTC. This codes for CASSFQGAEDEQFF.

V is TRBV19 and J is TRBJ2-3; D call uncertain. V was shortened by 5 bases and J by 0 bases, with 3 bases between the two germline ends. Germline V gene lookup returns CDR1 LNHDA and CDR2 SQIVND (reference sequence). This CDR3 is 12 amino acids long. This CDR3 reads CASSPSTDTQYF. The CDR3 nucleotides are TGTGCCAGTAGTCCTAGCACAGATACGCAGTATTTT.

This clone was counted between two and nine times. The chain recombines TRBV11-1 with TRBJ2-1, with unresolved D. This CDR3 has 15 residues. Germline V gene lookup returns CDR1 SGHAT and CDR2 FQDESV (reference sequence). Trimming shortened V by 3 bases and J by 0 bases, and 9 bases separated the two germline ends. CDR3 DNA: TGTGCCAGCAGCTTCGACTTGAGCTCCTACAATGAGCAGTTCTTC. This codes for CASSFDLSSYNEQFF. Using reference TRBV11-1 and TRBJ2-1 for the parts outside the CDR3, the full variable domain is EAEVAQSPRYKITEKSQAVAFWCDPISGHATLYWYRQILGQGPELLVQFQDESVVDDSQLPKDRFSAERLKGVDSTLKIQPAELGDSAMYLCASSFDLSSYNEQFFGPGTRLTVL.

The gene calls are TRBV27 and TRBJ1-3, with 7 positions matching TRBD1. Looked up from germline, CDR1 is MNHEY and CDR2 is SMNVEV (reference sequence). The CDR3 consists of 13 residues. Losses at the gene ends were 9 bases for V and 0 bases for J; bases not matched to a gene: 2. The CDR3 coding sequence is TGTGCCAGTAACAGGGGCTCTGGAAACACCATATATTTT. Its protein product is CASNRGSGNTIYF.

J is TRBJ1-2 and V is TRBV7-9; the D gene is possibly TRBD1 (6 bases). The ends were cut back, 6 bases at V and 4 bases at J, with 18 bases in the middle. Germline lookup yields CDR1 SEHNR and CDR2 FQNEAQ (reference sequence). CDR3 length: 15 amino acids. CDR3 sequence reads: CASSAAGAPFYGYTF. CDR3 bases: TGTGCCAGCAGTGCGGCAGGGGCCCCCTTCTATGGCTACACCTTC.

This chain links TRBV5-1 with TRBJ2-7; 10 bases align to TRBD2. Germline values: CDR1 SGHRS, CDR2 YFSETQ. J was trimmed by 3 bases and V by 0 bases; bases with no gene match: 3. The CDR3 contains 15 residues. CDR3 in amino acids: CASSLDGTSVYEQYF. Written as DNA, the CDR3 is TGCGCCAGCAGCTTGGATGGGACTAGCGTCTACGAGCAGTACTTC. The full variable domain, in which reference TRBV5-1 and TRBJ2-7 provide the parts outside the CDR3, is KAGVTQTPRYLIKTRGQQVTLSCSPISGHRSVSWYQQTPGQGLQFLFEYFSETQRNKGNFPGRFSGRQFSNSRSEMNVSTLELGDSALYLCASSLDGTSVYEQYFGPGTRLTVT.

The chain employs TRBV4-2 and TRBJ1-2; the D is unclear. The CDR3 totals 17 residues. CDR1 LGHNA and CDR2 YNFKEQ come from the germline V gene. V lost 0 bases to trimming and J lost 1 base, with 15 bases between them. CDR3 sequence: CASSQDPLGSLNYGYTF. CDR3 coding DNA: TGTGCCAGCAGCCAAGATCCTCTGGGCAGCCTTAACTATGGCTACACCTTC.

This chain links TRBV14 with TRBJ2-3; 11 nucleotides match TRBD2. V shed 4 bases and J 9 bases; nucleotides not matched to a gene: 6. This CDR3 spans 14 amino acids. The germline V gene has CDR1 SGHDN and CDR2 FVKESK. CDR3: CASSLGLAGGTQYF. In DNA form, the CDR3 reads TGTGCCAGCAGCCTCGGGCTAGCGGGAGGAACGCAGTATTTT.

The chain combines TRBV5-5 with TRBJ2-1; TRBD1 matches 7 bases. Trimming removed 2 bases from V and 8 bases from J; junction bases left unmatched: 7. This CDR3 is built from 14 residues. Germline loops: CDR1 SGHKS, CDR2 YYEKEE (reference sequence). CDR3 region: CASSFEGARDEQFF. DNA of the CDR3: TGTGCCAGCAGCTTCGAGGGGGCGAGGGATGAGCAGTTCTTC.

This chain uses TRBV27 with TRBJ1-5; 10 bases match TRBD1. Germline V CDR1 and CDR2: MNHEY, SMNVEV (reference sequence). Germline trimming cut 0 bases from V and 5 bases from J; bases unmatched to any gene: 1. The CDR3 covers 15 residues. The CDR3 here is CASSLSGQGYQPQHF. The CDR3 nucleotides read TGTGCCAGCAGTTTATCGGGACAGGGGTATCAGCCCCAGCATTTT.